This T cell receptor beta chain was sequenced during a study of T cells of healthy individuals. From germline, CDR1 is MNHEY and CDR2 SVGEGT. The CDR3 spans 13 residues. Trimming left V 4 bases short and J 3 bases short, with 8 bases between. MiXCR was run by TCRdb on the 5' RACE reads, yielding one entry per CDR3 protein. The sample records some 100,000 distinct CDR3 sequences, 15% to 20% being singletons. V and J are TRBV6-2 or TRBV6-3 and TRBJ2-3; no clear D. The sequence came from a human donor in good health. CDR3 in amino acids: CASSLRLTDTQYF. The CDR3 nucleotides are TGTGCCAGCAGTTTACGGCTTACAGATACGCAGTATTTT.